The 32 T cell receptor beta chains below all came from one sample that was sequenced in a study of beta chain features in type 1 diabetes. Whole-study findings and limits: Moderate but significant shortening of TCRB CDR3s was recorded in all four CD4+ subsets from Type 1 diabetes patients.

No antigen is known for these receptors. The isolated RNA, all of it, was reverse transcribed, so expressed TCRB transcripts were what got sequenced. Data came from immunoSEQ multiplex PCR; TCRdb stores just in-frame clones and leaves some out. The sample carries hundreds of thousands of clones, about an eighth recorded once. The specimen sequenced was naive CD4+ T cells from blood. These receptors all come from a man aged 18 to 35 with type 1 diabetes.

This clone was observed at least ten times. The rearrangement links TRBV5-4 to TRBJ2-1, with D unclear. From germline, CDR1 is SGHNT and CDR2 YYREEE (reference sequence). Trimming pared 0 bases from V and 6 bases from J, leaving 7 bases between. The CDR3 totals 13 residues. The chain's CDR3 is CASSLAGLNEQFF. The CDR3 DNA sequence: TGTGCCAGCAGCTTGGCCGGGCTCAATGAGCAGTTCTTC.

The genes are TRBV6-1 and TRBJ1-3, with no clear D. This CDR3 has 15 residues. Germline CDR1 is MNHNS and CDR2 is SASEGT. The germline V and J ends were trimmed by 0 bases and 3 bases, with 9 bases remaining between them. The CDR3 coding sequence is TGTGCCAGCAGTGAAGCTGACAAGATTGGAAACACCATATATTTT. Amino acid sequence: CASSEADKIGNTIYF.

This rearrangement joins TRBV7-9 to TRBJ1-2; D gene unclear. The germline V gene has CDR1 SEHNR and CDR2 FQNEAQ (reference sequence). The CDR3 runs to 10 residues. V lost 5 bases, J lost 6 bases, and 4 bases lay in between. Here the CDR3 DNA reads TGTGCCAGCAGCCAGGATGGCTACACCTTC. Protein product: CASSQDGYTF.

This clone was detected a few times. This chain connects TRBV7-2 to TRBJ1-1, with 9 bases fitting TRBD1. The V segment lost 3 bases and the J segment 1 base; nucleotides outside the gene matches: 6. The CDR3 spans 16 residues. Germline values: CDR1 SGHTA, CDR2 FQGNSA. CDR3 region: CASSFIRGQGNTEAFF. The CDR3, as DNA: TGTGCCAGCAGCTTCATCCGGGGACAGGGGAACACTGAAGCTTTCTTT.

The sample holds a few counts of this clone. The chain joins TRBV25-1 to TRBJ2-7, with D hard to call. Germline V lookup: CDR1 MGHDK, CDR2 SYGVNS. The CDR3 extends over 14 amino acids. V was trimmed by 1 base and J by 5 bases, leaving 12 bases between them. CDR3 in amino acids: CASSEWAHSHEQYF. The CDR3, as DNA: TGTGCCAGCAGTGAATGGGCGCATTCCCACGAGCAGTACTTC.

A word on this clone: This sample includes further DNA sequences coding for the same CDR3. The chain employs TRBV18 and TRBJ2-5; D not certain. Germline lookup yields CDR1 KGHSH and CDR2 LQKENI. This CDR3 has 11 amino acids. Trimming removed 5 bases at V and 3 bases at J, with 4 bases between. CDR3 loop: CASSLEETQYF. CDR3 in DNA: TGTGCCAGCTCATTAGAAGAGACCCAGTACTTC.

Details on this clone: Other DNA sequences in this sample translate to the same CDR3. The rearrangement uses TRBV4-1 and TRBJ1-4; 8 positions match TRBD1. The trim removed 4 bases at V and 2 bases at J, leaving 6 bases unmatched. CDR3 size: 16 residues. Germline CDR1 MGHRA, CDR2 YSYEKL. CDR3 nucleotide sequence: TGCGCCAGCAGCCCAGGACAGGGCCCTACTAATGAAAAACTGTTTTTT. Residues: CASSPGQGPTNEKLFF.

This clone occurred a few times. The gene calls are TRBV16 and TRBJ1-5; maybe TRBD1 (5 bases). CDR3 length: 17 residues. The V end lost 2 bases, the J end lost 0 bases, and 14 bases lay between the germline ends. CDR1 and CDR2 from the germline V gene are KGHSY and FQNENV. The CDR3 spells CASSQPHSTDSNQPQHF. The CDR3 DNA follows: TGTGCCAGCAGCCAACCCCACTCGACAGATAGCAATCAGCCCCAGCATTTT.

The J gene is TRBJ1-4, the V gene TRBV4-1; D perhaps matches TRBD1 (6 bases). V was trimmed by 4 bases and J by 0 bases, leaving 15 bases between them. Germline CDR1 is MGHRA and CDR2 is YSYEKL. The CDR3 totals 17 residues. As DNA, the CDR3 is TGCGCCAGCAGCCCTGGAGGGGCAGGGGCAACTAATGAAAAACTGTTTTTT. Its protein is CASSPGGAGATNEKLFF.

This clone was counted only a few times. The chain employs TRBV14 and TRBJ1-4; maybe TRBD1 (6 bases). The CDR3 covers 16 residues. Germline V gene lookup returns CDR1 SGHDN and CDR2 FVKESK. The V end lost 5 bases, the J end lost 3 bases, and 16 bases lay between the germline ends. As DNA, the CDR3 is TGTGCCAGCAGCAAACCCGCAGGGGCCTCTAATGAAAAACTGTTTTTT. Its translation is CASSKPAGASNEKLFF.

The rearrangement joins TRBV7-2 to TRBJ2-7; perhaps TRBD1 as D (6 bases). The germline V and J ends were trimmed by 2 bases and 6 bases, with 14 bases remaining between them. The CDR3 runs 14 residues. The V gene's germline CDR1 is SGHTA and CDR2 FQGNSA. This CDR3 is CASSLTGHMGEQYF. The CDR3, as DNA: TGTGCCAGCAGCTTAACGGGACACATGGGCGAGCAGTACTTC.

Only a few counts were recorded for this clone. The V and J genes are TRBV7-9 and TRBJ2-6; D possibly matches TRBD1 or TRBD2 (5 bases each). Germline V gene sequence: CDR1 SEHNR, CDR2 FQNEAQ (reference sequence). V was trimmed by 5 bases and J by 0 bases, leaving 11 bases between them. The CDR3 runs to 16 residues. CDR3 sequence: CASSAGTNSGANVLTF. CDR3 sequence (DNA): TGTGCCAGCAGCGCCGGGACGAACTCTGGGGCCAACGTCCTGACTTTC.

The gene calls are TRBV27 and TRBJ2-1; 9 bases fit TRBD2. Trimming took 5 bases from V and 12 from J; bases not matched to a gene: 20. This CDR3 spans 17 amino acids. Germline V gene sequence: CDR1 MNHEY, CDR2 SMNVEV (reference sequence). The CDR3 region is CASSSGGSGGPTVGQFF. The CDR3 region has the DNA TGTGCCAGCAGTAGCGGAGGTAGCGGGGGCCCTACCGTTGGGCAGTTCTTC.

V is TRBV28 and J is TRBJ1-2; D is unresolved. This CDR3 contains 13 residues. From germline, CDR1 is MDHEN and CDR2 SYDVKM. V lost 2 bases and J 6 bases, leaving 10 bases between the germline ends. The CDR3 here is CASSLNRGDGYTF. The CDR3 nucleotides read TGTGCCAGCAGTTTAAATCGGGGTGATGGCTACACCTTC.

The chain uses TRBV5-4 and TRBJ2-1, with D tentatively TRBD2 (6 bases). With 1 base removed from V and 0 bases from J, the gap between germline ends came to 14 bases. The V gene's germline CDR1 is SGHNT and CDR2 YYREEE (reference sequence). This CDR3 comprises 17 residues. The CDR3 nucleotides are TGTGCCAGCAGCTTGTTTTCGGGGGTTAGCTCCTACAATGAGCAGTTCTTC. It specifies CASSLFSGVSSYNEQFF.

The chain links TRBV9 to TRBJ1-2; D possibly corresponds to TRBD1 (5 bases). In germline, CDR1 is SGDLS, CDR2 YYNGEE. This CDR3 comprises 13 residues. V shed 4 bases and J shed 4 bases, with 11 bases lying between them. In nucleotides, the CDR3 is TGTGCCAGCAGCCTCGCGGACATCTATGGCTACACCTTC. Protein product: CASSLADIYGYTF.

To note about this clone: Other DNA sequences within the sample encode an identical CDR3. This rearrangement joins TRBV5-1 to TRBJ2-3, with 9 bases fitting TRBD1. The J segment lost 2 bases and the V segment lost 3 bases, leaving 4 bases of the junction unmatched. CDR1 and CDR2 (germline): SGHRS, YFSETQ. This CDR3 comprises 15 residues. For the CDR3, the DNA is TGCGCCAGCAGCTCGGGACAGGGTGACACAGATACGCAGTATTTT. Translating it yields CASSSGQGDTDTQYF.

The genes are TRBV19 and TRBJ1-6; possibly TRBD1 for D (5 bases). Trimming shortened V by 3 bases and J by 7 bases, and 13 bases separated the two germline ends. The CDR3 is 15 amino acids. Per germline, CDR1 LNHDA and CDR2 SQIVND (reference sequence). CDR3 bases: TGTGCCAGTAGTATCAGGGAATTGGGGAATTCACCCCTCCACTTT. Residues: CASSIRELGNSPLHF. The complete variable domain, with remaining parts taken from reference TRBV19 and TRBJ1-6, reads DGGITQSPKYLFRKEGQNVTLSCEQNLNHDAMYWYRQDPGQGLRLIYYSQIVNDFQKGDIAEGYSVSREKKESFPLTVTSAQKNPTAFYLCASSIRELGNSPLHFGNGTRLTVT.

A few counts support this clone. The rearrangement uses TRBV7-8 and TRBJ1-5, with D possibly matching TRBD1 (5 bases). The ends were cut back, 5 bases at V and 4 bases at J, with 15 bases in the middle. This CDR3 is built from 15 residues. Per the germline V gene, CDR1 is SGHVS and CDR2 is FQNEAQ. The CDR3: CASSPQGTLNQPQHF. In nucleotides, the CDR3 is TGTGCCAGCAGCCCACAAGGGACGTTGAATCAGCCCCAGCATTTT.

This clone was seen only a few times. J is TRBJ1-5 and V is TRBV5-6, with 9 bases matching TRBD1. The length of the CDR3 is 15 residues. The J segment lost 2 bases and the V segment lost 4 bases, leaving 4 bases of the junction unmatched. CDR1 is SGHDT, CDR2 YYEEEE, per germline. The DNA of the CDR3 is TGTGCCAGCAGCACACAGGGGGCGGGCAATCAGCCCCAGCATTTT. Its translation is CASSTQGAGNQPQHF.

The chain is built from TRBV7-2 and TRBJ2-5; 8 bases are shared with TRBD2. V trimming: 5 bases; J trimming: 5 bases; junction bases outside the gene matches: 10. The CDR3 contains 15 residues. The germline V gene encodes CDR1 SGHTA and CDR2 FQGNSA. The CDR3 here is CASSPGTRGAETQYF. The CDR3 nucleotides are TGTGCCAGCAGCCCCGGGACTAGGGGGGCGGAGACCCAGTACTTC.

The CDR3 reads CASSPGSSLYNEQFF. In DNA, the CDR3 is TGTGCCAGCTCACCGGGTTCAAGCTTATACAATGAGCAGTTCTTC. The chain uses TRBV18 and TRBJ2-1; unclear D gene. V shed 3 bases and J shed 4 bases, with 13 bases lying between them. The CDR3 covers 15 residues. Germline values: CDR1 KGHSH, CDR2 LQKENI.

The table lists this clone with a few counts. The rearrangement links TRBV30 to TRBJ2-1, with TRBD1 identical over 8 bases. Trimming at V came to 0 bases and at J to 6 bases, leaving 10 bases not matched to a gene. The CDR3 length is 16 residues. Per the germline V gene, CDR1 is GTSNPN and CDR2 is SVGIG (reference sequence). The DNA for the CDR3 is TGTGCCTGGAGTGTATCGAGGACAGGGAAGCCCAATGAGCAGTTCTTC. Residues: CAWSVSRTGKPNEQFF.

This clone showed up just a few times. The same CDR3 also results from other DNA sequences found in this sample. This chain uses TRBV5-1 with TRBJ2-5; D not certain. The CDR3 consists of 14 residues. Looked up from germline, CDR1 is SGHRS and CDR2 is YFSETQ. V was cut by 0 bases and J by 1 base, with 7 bases left in between. The CDR3 sequence: CASSLGRPQETQYF. The DNA of the CDR3 is TGCGCCAGCAGCTTGGGGAGACCCCAAGAGACCCAGTACTTC.

This sequence joins TRBV30 and TRBJ1-5; D is possibly TRBD1 (6 bases). This CDR3 is 13 amino acids long. Germline V gene sequence: CDR1 GTSNPN, CDR2 SVGIG (reference sequence). Trimming pared 1 base from V and 7 bases from J, leaving 11 bases between. CDR3 protein: CAWSEARGQPQHF. The CDR3 nucleotides are TGTGCCTGGAGTGAAGCCAGGGGACAGCCCCAGCATTTT.

In this sample, this clone turned up once. The chain has TRBV5-4 and TRBJ1-6, with 10 positions matching TRBD1. CDR3 length equals 18 residues. Trimming removed 1 base from V and 5 bases from J; junction bases left unmatched: 9. The germline CDR1 and CDR2 sequences are SGHNT and YYREEE (reference sequence). This CDR3 reads CASSLKGQGVSDNSPLHF. In DNA form, the CDR3 reads TGTGCCAGCAGCTTGAAAGGACAGGGGGTGTCAGATAATTCACCCCTCCACTTT.

This clone was detected only a few times. The chain uses TRBV7-2 and TRBJ1-2; 11 bases line up with TRBD1. Trimming took 5 bases from V and 6 from J; bases not matched to a gene: 5. Germline assignment: CDR1 SGHTA and CDR2 FQGNSA. The CDR3 contains 14 residues. CDR3 loop: CASSPGQGANGYTF. CDR3 nucleotide sequence: TGTGCCAGCAGCCCCGGACAGGGGGCAAATGGCTACACCTTC.

This clone was seen a few times. The chain combines TRBV30 with TRBJ2-7, with 8 bases that match TRBD1. V gave up 2 bases and J gave up 3 bases; unmatched junction bases: 15. CDR3 length: 17 amino acids. Germline CDR1 GTSNPN, CDR2 SVGIG (reference sequence). CDR3 sequence reads: CAWSSSGQGRQYYEQYF. CDR3 nucleotide sequence: TGTGCCTGGAGTTCATCTGGACAGGGACGTCAGTACTACGAGCAGTACTTC.

This chain links TRBV27 with TRBJ1-1; the match to TRBD1 covers 8 bases. After removal of 6 bases from V and 1 base from J, the junction contained 10 bases not matched to a gene. CDR1 is MNHEY, CDR2 SMNVEV, per germline (reference sequence). The CDR3 has 16 residues. The CDR3 is CASSEDREPSNTEAFF. CDR3 in DNA: TGTGCCAGCAGCGAGGACAGGGAGCCTTCGAACACTGAAGCTTTCTTT.

In this sample, this clone turned up a few times. V is TRBV19 and J is TRBJ2-3; no clear D gene. Germline lookup yields CDR1 LNHDA and CDR2 SQIVND (reference sequence). The CDR3 is 14 amino acids. The germline V and J ends were trimmed by 3 bases and 4 bases, with 11 bases remaining between them. The CDR3 protein is CASSIPGSPDTQYF. The CDR3 DNA is TGTGCCAGTAGTATCCCAGGCAGCCCAGATACGCAGTATTTT.

This clone was seen a few times. The J gene is TRBJ2-5, the V gene TRBV4-2; 11 positions match TRBD2. In germline, CDR1 is LGHNA, CDR2 YNFKEQ. This CDR3 contains 19 residues. The V and J ends lost 0 bases and 2 bases, in that order; junction bases with no gene match: 11. The CDR3 spells CASSQDLASGGLLQETQYF. The DNA of the CDR3 is TGTGCCAGCAGCCAAGATCTGGCTAGCGGGGGGTTATTACAAGAGACCCAGTACTTC.

V gene TRBV19 combines with J gene TRBJ2-1; tentative D call: TRBD1 (6 bases). CDR3 length: 17 amino acids. In germline, CDR1 is LNHDA, CDR2 SQIVND (reference sequence). With 4 bases removed from V and 2 bases from J, the gap between germline ends came to 18 bases. Here the CDR3 reads CASSTQVTGPPYNEQFF. The CDR3 DNA follows: TGTGCCAGTAGTACCCAAGTTACAGGGCCCCCCTACAATGAGCAGTTCTTC.